This T cell receptor (beta chain) was sequenced for a study of early T cells in non-severe SARS-CoV-2 infection. CDR3 length: 15 residues. The germline V gene encodes CDR1 DFQATT and CDR2 SNEGSKA (reference sequence). The V end was cut by 4 bases, the J end by 2 bases, with 18 bases between. The sample holds a few counts of this clonotype. MiXCR, applied by TCRdb to the 5' RACE reads, yields one record per CDR3 protein. The data hold just over 95,000 distinct CDR3 sequences, with 9.5% to 12% observed a single time. The source is an adult who was a healthcare worker with PCR-confirmed SARS-CoV-2 infection or an uninfected control (not recorded which). The sequenced material came from whole blood. This chain connects TRBV20-1 to TRBJ2-7; possibly TRBD2 for D (7 bases). CDR3 sequence reads: CSANHRGGAAYEQYF. In DNA, the CDR3 is TGCAGTGCTAACCACAGAGGGGGGGCAGCCTACGAGCAGTACTTC.